Each of the 4 T cell receptor beta chains below was sequenced from the same sample in a study of T cell responses to AZD1222 COVID-19 vaccine (dated by TCRdb to about 2021). The intended sense of this specimen's time point label: baseline before first vaccination. The method was the immunoSEQ multiplex PCR assay. Held by TCRdb, this immuneACCESS table contains in-frame sequences only and omits some clones. Under half of the omission traces to an unresolved V gene where checked; the cause of the rest is unknown. The sample records some 130,000 clones, around 90% of which are singletons. The ten top clones hold under 4.5% of the sample. The specimen comprised peripheral blood, sampled on day 0 of AZD1222 vaccination. The receptor set was obtained from an adult in good health.

This chain links TRBV7-9 with TRBJ1-1; D might be TRBD1 (5 bases). V dropped 3 bases and J dropped 4 bases, with 6 bases sitting between them. CDR1 and CDR2 from the germline V gene are SEHNR and FQNEAQ (reference sequence). This CDR3 contains 12 residues. The CDR3 nucleotides read TGTGCCAGCAGCTTCCAGGGCACTGAAGCTTTCTTT. Translating gives CASSFQGTEAFF.

V and J are TRBV6-5 and TRBJ2-3, with D perhaps matching TRBD1 (5 bases). Deletions cut 6 bases from V and 1 base from J, with 14 bases between. This CDR3 comprises 15 residues. CDR1 is MNHEY and CDR2 is SVGAGI in the germline V gene. DNA for the CDR3: TGTGCCAGCAGGGACGTGACAGTGGGCACAGATACGCAGTATTTT. It specifies CASRDVTVGTDTQYF.

The V gene is TRBV19, the J gene TRBJ2-1; 12 bases match TRBD2. V shed 3 bases and J 7 bases; nucleotides not matched to a gene: 7. CDR3 length: 16 residues. Germline lookup yields CDR1 LNHDA and CDR2 SQIVND (reference sequence). CDR3 bases: TGTGCCAGTAGTATCGGACTAGCGGGATGGGTTAATGAGCAGTTCTTC. It yields the protein CASSIGLAGWVNEQFF.

This clone has only a few counts. The V call is TRBV18, the J call TRBJ2-2, with 9 bases aligning to TRBD2. Germline-derived CDR1 and CDR2 are KGHSH and LQKENI. The length of the CDR3 is 17 residues. With 4 bases clipped from V and 3 bases from J, the junction kept 9 bases outside the gene matches. The CDR3 reads CASSHLPTSGDTGELFF. The CDR3 DNA sequence: TGTGCCAGCTCACACCTGCCGACTAGCGGAGACACCGGGGAGCTGTTTTTT.